This note documents a single T cell receptor beta chain sequence. No antigen is known for it. Repertoires were generated with immunoSEQ multiplex PCR, while TCRdb's copy carries only in-frame clones and drops some. Here the sample spans more than 45,000 clones, approximately 90% being singletons. This entry is derived from a study of OX40 agonist ivuxolimab in advanced cancers. About the study: One patient with hepatocellular carcinoma and two with cutaneous melanoma, three in all, had partial responses. Findings and caveats of the study: The specificity for antigen of the expanded peripheral T cells was not determined. Among the least clonally expanded were partial responders at 0.1-3.0 mg/kg. CD4+ and CD8+ T cells in blood underwent clonal expansion by week 6 at 0.1 to 3.0 mg/kg.

The CDR3 is 11 residues long. Trimming left V 5 bases short and J 3 bases short, with 5 bases between. The germline CDR1 and CDR2 sequences are MDHEN and SYDVKM. Sequencing used CD4+ or CD8+ T cells sorted from blood, obtained in a trial of the OX40 agonist ivuxolimab. The J gene is TRBJ2-7, the V gene TRBV28, with D hard to call. This clonotype was sampled from an adult with an advanced solid tumor such as melanoma, head and neck, liver or kidney cancer. Here the CDR3 DNA reads TGTGCCAGCAGTCCCGGCTACGAGCAGTACTTC. It yields the protein CASSPGYEQYF.